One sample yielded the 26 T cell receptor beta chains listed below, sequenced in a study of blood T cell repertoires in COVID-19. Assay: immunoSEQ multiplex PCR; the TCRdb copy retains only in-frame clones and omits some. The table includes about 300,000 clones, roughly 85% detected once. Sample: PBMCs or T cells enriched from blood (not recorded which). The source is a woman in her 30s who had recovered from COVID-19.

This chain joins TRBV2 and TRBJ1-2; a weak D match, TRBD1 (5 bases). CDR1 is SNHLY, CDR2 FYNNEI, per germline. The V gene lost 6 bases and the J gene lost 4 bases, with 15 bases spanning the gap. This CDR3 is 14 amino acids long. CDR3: CASRDPGEGYGYTF. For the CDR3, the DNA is TGTGCCAGCAGGGACCCGGGGGAGGGCTATGGCTACACCTTC.

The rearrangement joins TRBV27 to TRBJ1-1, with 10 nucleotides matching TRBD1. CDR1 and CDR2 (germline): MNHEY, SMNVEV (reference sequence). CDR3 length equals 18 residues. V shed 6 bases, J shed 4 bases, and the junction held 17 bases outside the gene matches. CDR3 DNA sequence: TGTGCCAGCAGCATTATGACGCGGGACAGGGGTGTAGGCACTGAAGCTTTCTTT. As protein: CASSIMTRDRGVGTEAFF.

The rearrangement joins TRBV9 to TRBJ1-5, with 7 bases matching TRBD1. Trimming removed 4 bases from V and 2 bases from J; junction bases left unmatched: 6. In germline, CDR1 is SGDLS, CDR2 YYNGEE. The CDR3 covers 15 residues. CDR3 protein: CASSLEGAGNQPQHF. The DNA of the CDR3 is TGTGCCAGCAGCCTGGAGGGGGCGGGCAATCAGCCCCAGCATTTT.

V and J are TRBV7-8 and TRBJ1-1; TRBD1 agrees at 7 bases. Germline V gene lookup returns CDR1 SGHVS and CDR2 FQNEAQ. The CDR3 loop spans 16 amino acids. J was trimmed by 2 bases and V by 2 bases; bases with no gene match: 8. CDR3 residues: CASSLTNRDSNTEAFF. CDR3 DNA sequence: TGTGCCAGCAGCTTAACCAACCGGGACAGCAACACTGAAGCTTTCTTT.

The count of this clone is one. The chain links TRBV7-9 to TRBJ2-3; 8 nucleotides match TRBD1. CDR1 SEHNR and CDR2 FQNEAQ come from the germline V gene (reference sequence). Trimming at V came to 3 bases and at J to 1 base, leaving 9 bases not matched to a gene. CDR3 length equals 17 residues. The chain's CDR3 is CASSFGSRQGRTDTQYF. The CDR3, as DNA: TGTGCCAGCAGCTTCGGCTCTCGACAGGGGCGCACAGATACGCAGTATTTT.

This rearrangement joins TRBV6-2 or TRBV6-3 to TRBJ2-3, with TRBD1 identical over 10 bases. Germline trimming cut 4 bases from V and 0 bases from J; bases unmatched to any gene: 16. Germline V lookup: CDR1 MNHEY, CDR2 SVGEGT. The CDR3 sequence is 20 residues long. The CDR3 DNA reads TGTGCCAGCAGTTTTCTTTCCGGGACAGGGGCTCGCGTTAGCACAGATACGCAGTATTTT. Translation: CASSFLSGTGARVSTDTQYF.

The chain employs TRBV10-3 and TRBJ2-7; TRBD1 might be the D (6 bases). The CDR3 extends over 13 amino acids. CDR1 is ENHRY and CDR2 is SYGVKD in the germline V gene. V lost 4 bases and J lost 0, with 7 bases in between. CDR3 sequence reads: CAISGQASYEQYF. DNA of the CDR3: TGTGCCATCAGTGGACAGGCCTCCTACGAGCAGTACTTC.

The CDR3 sequence is CASSSSGGLTEAFF. CDR3 bases: TGCGCCAGCAGCTCGTCGGGGGGTTTGACTGAAGCTTTCTTT. J is TRBJ1-1 and V is TRBV5-1; D possibly corresponds to TRBD1 (5 bases). The CDR3 extends over 14 amino acids. Trimming removed 3 bases at V and 5 bases at J, with 14 bases between. The germline CDR1 and CDR2 sequences are SGHRS and YFSETQ.

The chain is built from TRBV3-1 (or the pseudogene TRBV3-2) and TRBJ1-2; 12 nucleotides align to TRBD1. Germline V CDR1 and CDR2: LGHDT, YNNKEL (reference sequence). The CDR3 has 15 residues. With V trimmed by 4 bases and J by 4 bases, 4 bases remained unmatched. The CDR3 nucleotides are TGTGCCAGCAGCCTCCCGGGACAGGGGGCCTATGGCTACACCTTC. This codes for CASSLPGQGAYGYTF.

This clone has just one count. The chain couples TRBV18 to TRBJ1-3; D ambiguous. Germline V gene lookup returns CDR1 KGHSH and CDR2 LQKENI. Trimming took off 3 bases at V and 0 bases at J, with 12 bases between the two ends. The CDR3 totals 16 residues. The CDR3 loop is CASSPLDTDSGNTIYF. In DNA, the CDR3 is TGTGCCAGCTCACCCCTCGACACCGACTCTGGAAACACCATATATTTT.

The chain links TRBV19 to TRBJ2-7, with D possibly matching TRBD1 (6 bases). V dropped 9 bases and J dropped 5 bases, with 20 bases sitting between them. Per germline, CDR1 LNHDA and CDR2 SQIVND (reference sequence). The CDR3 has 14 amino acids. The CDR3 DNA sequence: TGTGCCAGCAGCGTGGGGGCAGGCTTAGACGAGCAGTACTTC. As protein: CASSVGAGLDEQYF.

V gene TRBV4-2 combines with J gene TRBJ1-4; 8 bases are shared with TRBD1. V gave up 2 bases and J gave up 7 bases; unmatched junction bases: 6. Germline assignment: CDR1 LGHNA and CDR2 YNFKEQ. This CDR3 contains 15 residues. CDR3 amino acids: CASSQTATGAEKLFF. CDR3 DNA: TGTGCCAGCAGCCAAACGGCGACAGGGGCTGAAAAACTGTTTTTT.

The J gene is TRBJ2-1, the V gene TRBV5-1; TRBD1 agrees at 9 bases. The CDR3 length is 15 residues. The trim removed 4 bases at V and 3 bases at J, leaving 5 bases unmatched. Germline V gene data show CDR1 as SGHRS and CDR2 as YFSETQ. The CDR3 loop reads CASSRGTGNYNEQFF. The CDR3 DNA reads TGCGCCAGCAGCCGCGGGACAGGGAACTACAATGAGCAGTTCTTC.

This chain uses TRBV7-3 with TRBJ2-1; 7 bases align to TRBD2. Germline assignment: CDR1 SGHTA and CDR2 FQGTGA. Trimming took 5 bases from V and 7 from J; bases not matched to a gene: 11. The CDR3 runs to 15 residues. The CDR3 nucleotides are TGTGCCAGCAGCCCAAGGGAGGGGCCGGGAAATGAGCAGTTCTTC. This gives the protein CASSPREGPGNEQFF.

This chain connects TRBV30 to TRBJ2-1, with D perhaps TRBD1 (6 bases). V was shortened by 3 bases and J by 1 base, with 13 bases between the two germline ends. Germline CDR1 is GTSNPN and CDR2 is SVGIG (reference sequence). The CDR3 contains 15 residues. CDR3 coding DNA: TGTGCCTGGAGGGAAGACAGGTTTTCCTACAATGAGCAGTTCTTC. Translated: CAWREDRFSYNEQFF.

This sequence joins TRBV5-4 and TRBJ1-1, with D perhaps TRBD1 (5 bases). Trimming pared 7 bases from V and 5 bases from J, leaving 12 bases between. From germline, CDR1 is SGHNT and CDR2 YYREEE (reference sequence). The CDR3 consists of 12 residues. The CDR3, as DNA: TGTGCCAGCGGGGGAGGGCGGACTGAAGCTTTCTTT. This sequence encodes CASGGGRTEAFF.

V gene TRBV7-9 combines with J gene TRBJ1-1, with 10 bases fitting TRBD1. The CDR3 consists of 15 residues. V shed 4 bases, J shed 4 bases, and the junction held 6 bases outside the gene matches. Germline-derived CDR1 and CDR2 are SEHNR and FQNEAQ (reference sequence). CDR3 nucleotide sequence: TGTGCCAGCAGCTCGACAGGGGGCAGGGGCACTGAAGCTTTCTTT. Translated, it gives CASSSTGGRGTEAFF.

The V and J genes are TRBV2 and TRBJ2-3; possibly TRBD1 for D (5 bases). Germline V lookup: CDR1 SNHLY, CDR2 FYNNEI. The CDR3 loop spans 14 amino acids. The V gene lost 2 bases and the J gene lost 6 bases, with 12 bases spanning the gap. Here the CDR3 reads CASSESRVGDTQYF. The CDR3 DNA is TGTGCCAGCAGTGAATCCAGGGTGGGCGATACGCAGTATTTT.

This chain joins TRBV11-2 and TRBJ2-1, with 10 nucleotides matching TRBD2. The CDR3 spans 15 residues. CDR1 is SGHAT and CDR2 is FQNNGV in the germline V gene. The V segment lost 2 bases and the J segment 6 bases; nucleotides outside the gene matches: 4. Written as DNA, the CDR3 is TGTGCCAGCAGCTTAATCAGCGGGGGGGCCAATGAGCAGTTCTTC. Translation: CASSLISGGANEQFF.

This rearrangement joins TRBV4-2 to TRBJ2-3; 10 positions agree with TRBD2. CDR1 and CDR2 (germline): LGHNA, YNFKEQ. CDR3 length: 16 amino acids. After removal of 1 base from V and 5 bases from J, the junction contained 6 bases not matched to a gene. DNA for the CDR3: TGTGCCAGCAGCCAAGTTAGCGGGGGGAGTGTAGATACGCAGTATTTT. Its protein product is CASSQVSGGSVDTQYF.

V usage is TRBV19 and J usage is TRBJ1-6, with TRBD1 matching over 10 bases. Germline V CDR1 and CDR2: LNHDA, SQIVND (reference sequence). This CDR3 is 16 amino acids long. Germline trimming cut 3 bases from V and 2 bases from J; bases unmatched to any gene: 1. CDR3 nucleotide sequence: TGTGCCAGTAGTATGACAGGGGGCGCCTATAATTCACCCCTCCACTTT. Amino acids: CASSMTGGAYNSPLHF.

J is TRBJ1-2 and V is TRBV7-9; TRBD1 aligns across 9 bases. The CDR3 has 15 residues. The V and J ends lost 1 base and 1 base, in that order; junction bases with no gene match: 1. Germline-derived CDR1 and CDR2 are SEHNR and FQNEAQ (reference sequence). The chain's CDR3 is CASSLGQGGNYGYTF. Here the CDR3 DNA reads TGTGCCAGCAGCTTAGGACAGGGGGGTAACTATGGCTACACCTTC.

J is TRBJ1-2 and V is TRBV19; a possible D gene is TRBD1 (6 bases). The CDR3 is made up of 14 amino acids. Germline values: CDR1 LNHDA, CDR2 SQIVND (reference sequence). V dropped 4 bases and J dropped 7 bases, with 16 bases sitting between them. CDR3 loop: CASSTPQQGGGYTF. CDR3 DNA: TGTGCCAGTAGTACACCTCAACAGGGCGGTGGCTACACCTTC.

CDR3 sequence: CAWGTPGHLAEQYF. CDR3 DNA sequence: TGTGCCTGGGGGACCCCGGGACATTTGGCCGAGCAGTACTTC. The V gene is TRBV30, the J gene TRBJ2-7, with D perhaps TRBD1 (6 bases). The ends were cut back, 5 bases at V and 6 bases at J, with 20 bases in the middle. This CDR3 has 14 amino acids. In germline, CDR1 is GTSNPN, CDR2 SVGIG (reference sequence).

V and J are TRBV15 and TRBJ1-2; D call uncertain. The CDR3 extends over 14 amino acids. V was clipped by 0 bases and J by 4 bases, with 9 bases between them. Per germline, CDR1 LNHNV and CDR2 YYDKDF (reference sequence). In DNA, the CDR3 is TGTGCCACCAGCAGAGATATCAGCGGCTATGGCTACACCTTC. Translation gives CATSRDISGYGYTF.

Here the CDR3 DNA reads TGCGCCAGCAGCATAACCCCAGGGGGCGACTACACCTTC. Its protein is CASSITPGGDYTF. V is TRBV5-1 and J is TRBJ1-2; 8 bases line up with TRBD1. After removal of 4 bases from V and 10 bases from J, the junction contained 9 bases not matched to a gene. From germline, CDR1 is SGHRS and CDR2 YFSETQ. The CDR3 runs to 13 residues.